This TCR beta chain was observed in a study of glioma-infiltrating T cells after dendritic cell vaccination. Study overall: The vaccine used monocyte-derived dendritic cells pulsed overnight with autologous tumor lysate.

Primers: 60 V beta forward and 13 J beta reverse. Produced via immunoSEQ multiplex PCR; TCRdb's table is partial and in-frame only. In the table there are under 70,000 clones, more than 75% of which are singletons. CDR1 is SGHRS, CDR2 YFSETQ, per germline. V shed 1 base and J shed 2 bases, with 10 bases lying between them. The CDR3 runs 15 residues. Only one count was recorded for this clone. The chain combines TRBV5-1 with TRBJ1-3, with D maybe TRBD1 (6 bases). Material: blood, obtained before dendritic cell vaccination. The clonotype originates from a human donor with glioblastoma. The CDR3 DNA sequence: TGCGCCAGCAGCTTGACAGGGCAGGCTGGAAACACCATATATTTT. Amino acid sequence: CASSLTGQAGNTIYF.